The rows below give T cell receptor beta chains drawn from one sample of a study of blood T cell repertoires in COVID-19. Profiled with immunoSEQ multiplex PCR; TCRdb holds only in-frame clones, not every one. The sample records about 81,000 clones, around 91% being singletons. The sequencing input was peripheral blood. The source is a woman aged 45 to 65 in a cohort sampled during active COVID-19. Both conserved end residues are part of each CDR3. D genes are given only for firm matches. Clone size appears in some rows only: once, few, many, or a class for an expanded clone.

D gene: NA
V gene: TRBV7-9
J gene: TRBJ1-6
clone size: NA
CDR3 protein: CASSLERRNSPLHF
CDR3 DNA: TGTGCCAGCAGCTTAGAACGGAGGAATTCACCCCTCCACTTT

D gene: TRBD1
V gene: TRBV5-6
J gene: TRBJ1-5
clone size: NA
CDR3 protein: CASSSGGLNQPQHF
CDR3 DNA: TGTGCCAGCAGCTCAGGGGGTCTCAATCAGCCCCAGCATTTT

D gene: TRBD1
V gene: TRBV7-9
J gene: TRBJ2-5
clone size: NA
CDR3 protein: CASSPGDRGYQETQYF
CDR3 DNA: TGTGCCAGCAGCCCAGGGGACAGGGGGTACCAAGAGACCCAGTACTTC

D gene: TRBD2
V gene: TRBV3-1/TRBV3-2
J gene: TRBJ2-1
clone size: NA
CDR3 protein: CASSPGLAGVGEQFF
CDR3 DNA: TGTGCCAGCAGCCCGGGACTAGCGGGAGTCGGAGAGCAGTTCTTC

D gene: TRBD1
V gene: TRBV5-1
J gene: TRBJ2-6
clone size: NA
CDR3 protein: CASSEESGTGSTNVLTF
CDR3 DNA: TGCGCCAGCAGCGAGGAGTCCGGGACAGGGAGTACCAACGTCCTGACTTTC

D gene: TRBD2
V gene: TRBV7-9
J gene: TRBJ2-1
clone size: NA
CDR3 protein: CASSFAGTSGRGEQFF
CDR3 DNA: TGTGCCAGCAGCTTTGCCGGGACTAGCGGGCGGGGGGAGCAGTTCTTC

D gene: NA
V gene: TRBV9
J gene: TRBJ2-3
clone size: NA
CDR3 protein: CASSPRGSPSTDTQYF
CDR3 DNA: TGTGCCAGCAGCCCCCGAGGCTCACCCAGCACAGATACGCAGTATTTT

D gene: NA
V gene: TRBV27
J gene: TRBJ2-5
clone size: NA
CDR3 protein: CASSLAGPQETQYF
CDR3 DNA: TGTGCCAGCAGTTTAGCGGGGCCCCAAGAGACCCAGTACTTC

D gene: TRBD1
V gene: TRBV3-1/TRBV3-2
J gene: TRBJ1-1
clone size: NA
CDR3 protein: CASSQRQGQGSYGSSAFF
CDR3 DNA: TGTGCCAGCAGCCAACGGCAAGGACAGGGGTCCTATGGGAGTTCTGCTTTCTTT

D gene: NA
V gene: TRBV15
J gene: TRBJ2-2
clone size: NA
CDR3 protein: CATSRQGSGELFF
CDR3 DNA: TGTGCCACCAGCAGGCAGGGTTCCGGGGAGCTGTTTTTT

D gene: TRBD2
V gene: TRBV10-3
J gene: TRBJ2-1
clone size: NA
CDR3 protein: CAISESGLARTQWSSYNEQFF
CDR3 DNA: TGTGCCATCAGTGAGTCGGGACTAGCGAGAACCCAATGGAGCTCCTACAATGAGCAGTTCTTC

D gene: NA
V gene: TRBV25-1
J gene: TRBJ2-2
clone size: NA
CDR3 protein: CASRLTANTGELFF
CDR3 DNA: TGTGCCAGCAGACTTACAGCGAACACCGGGGAGCTGTTTTTT

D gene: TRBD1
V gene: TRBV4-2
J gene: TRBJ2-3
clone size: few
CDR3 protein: CASSLRQGGTDTQYF
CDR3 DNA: TGTGCCAGCAGCCTCCGACAGGGAGGCACAGATACGCAGTATTTT

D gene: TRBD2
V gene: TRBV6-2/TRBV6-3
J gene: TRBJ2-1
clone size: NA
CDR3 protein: CASSRGLAGAFEQFF
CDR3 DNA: TGTGCCAGCAGTCGGGGACTAGCGGGAGCCTTTGAGCAGTTCTTC

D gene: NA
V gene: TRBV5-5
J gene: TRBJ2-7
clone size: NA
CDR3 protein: CASSQGGYEQYF
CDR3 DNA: TGTGCCAGCAGCCAAGGGGGTTACGAGCAGTACTTC

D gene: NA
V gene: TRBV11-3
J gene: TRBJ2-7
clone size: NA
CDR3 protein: CASSSPQLSPYEQYF
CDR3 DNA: TGTGCCAGCAGCTCCCCCCAACTTTCCCCCTACGAGCAGTACTTC

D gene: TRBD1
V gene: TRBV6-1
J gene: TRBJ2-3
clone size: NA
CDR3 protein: CASSVRDRGLLGDTQYF
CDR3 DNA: TGTGCCAGCAGTGTACGGGACAGGGGGTTGTTGGGAGATACGCAGTATTTT

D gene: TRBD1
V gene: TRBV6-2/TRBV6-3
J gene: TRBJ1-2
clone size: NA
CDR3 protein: CASSPTTGGGYYGYTF
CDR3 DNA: TGTGCCAGCAGTCCAACTACAGGGGGTGGATACTATGGCTACACCTTC

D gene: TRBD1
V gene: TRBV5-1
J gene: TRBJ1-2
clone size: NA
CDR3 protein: CASSLEHRGYGYTF
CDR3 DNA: TGCGCCAGCAGCTTGGAGCACAGGGGCTATGGCTACACCTTC

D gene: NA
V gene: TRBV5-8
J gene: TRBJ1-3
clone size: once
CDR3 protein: CASSSGTLYSGNTIYF
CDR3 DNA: TGTGCCAGCAGCTCCGGGACACTCTACTCTGGAAACACCATATATTTT

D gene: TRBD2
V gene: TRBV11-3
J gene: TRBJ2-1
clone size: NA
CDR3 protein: CASTVREVGEQFF
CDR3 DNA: TGTGCCAGCACTGTGCGGGAGGTGGGTGAGCAGTTCTTC

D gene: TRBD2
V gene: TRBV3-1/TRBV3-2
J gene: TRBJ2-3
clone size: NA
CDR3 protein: CASSQGLAGGRTTTDTQYF
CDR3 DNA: TGTGCCAGCAGCCAAGGACTAGCGGGGGGCCGTACTACCACAGATACGCAGTATTTT

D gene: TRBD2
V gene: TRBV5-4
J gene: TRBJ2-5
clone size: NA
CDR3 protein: CASTSSGTQETQYF
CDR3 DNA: TGTGCCAGCACTTCGAGCGGGACCCAAGAGACCCAGTACTTC

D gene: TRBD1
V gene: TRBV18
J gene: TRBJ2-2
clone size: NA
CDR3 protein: CASSQRQGDTGELFF
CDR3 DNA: TGTGCCAGCTCCCAAAGACAGGGGGACACCGGGGAGCTGTTTTTT

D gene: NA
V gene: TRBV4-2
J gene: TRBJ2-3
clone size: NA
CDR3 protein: CASSRGAGTDTQYF
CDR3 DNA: TGTGCCAGCAGCCGAGGAGCTGGCACAGATACGCAGTATTTT

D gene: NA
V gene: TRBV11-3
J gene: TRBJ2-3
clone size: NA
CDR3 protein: CASSLGTTTDTQYF
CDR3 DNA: TGTGCCAGCAGCCTAGGGACAACCACAGATACGCAGTATTTT

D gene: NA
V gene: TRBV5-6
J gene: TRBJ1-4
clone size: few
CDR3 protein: CASSLVQTNEKLFF
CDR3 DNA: TGTGCCAGCAGCTTGGTCCAGACTAATGAAAAACTGTTTTTT

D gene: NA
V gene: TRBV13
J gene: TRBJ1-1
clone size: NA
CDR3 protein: CASSVGGVTEAFF
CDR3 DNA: TGTGCCAGCAGCGTAGGAGGGGTAACTGAAGCTTTCTTT

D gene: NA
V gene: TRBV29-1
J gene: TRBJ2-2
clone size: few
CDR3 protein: CSVARGNTGELFF
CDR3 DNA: TGCAGCGTTGCCAGGGGGAACACCGGGGAGCTGTTTTTT

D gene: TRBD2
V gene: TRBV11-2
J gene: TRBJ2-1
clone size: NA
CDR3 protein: CASSLAGTSGSEVNEQFF
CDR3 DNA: TGTGCCAGCAGCTTAGCCGGGACTAGCGGGAGTGAGGTCAATGAGCAGTTCTTC

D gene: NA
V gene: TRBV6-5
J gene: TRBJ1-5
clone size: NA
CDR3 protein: CASSLESGHQPQHF
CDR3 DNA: TGTGCCAGCAGTTTGGAATCAGGCCATCAGCCCCAGCATTTT

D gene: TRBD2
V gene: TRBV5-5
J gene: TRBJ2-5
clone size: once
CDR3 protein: CASSLALAGGRETQYF
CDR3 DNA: TGTGCCAGCAGCTTGGCCCTAGCGGGGGGCCGAGAGACCCAGTACTTC

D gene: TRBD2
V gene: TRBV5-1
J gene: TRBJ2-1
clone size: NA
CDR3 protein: CASSLTAGGPSYNEQFF
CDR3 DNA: TGCGCCAGCAGTTTAACGGCGGGGGGGCCATCCTACAATGAGCAGTTCTTC

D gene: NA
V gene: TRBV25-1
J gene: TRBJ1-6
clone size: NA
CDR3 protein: CASSLAGSSSPLHF
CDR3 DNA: TGTGCCAGCAGTCTCGCCGGGTCCTCTTCACCCCTCCACTTT

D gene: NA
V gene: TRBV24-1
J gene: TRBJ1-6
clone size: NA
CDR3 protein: CATGETEGSPLHF
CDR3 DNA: TGTGCCACAGGGGAGACGGAGGGGTCACCCCTCCACTTT

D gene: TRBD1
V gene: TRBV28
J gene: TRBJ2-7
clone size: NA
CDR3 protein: CASRRQQGAGYEQYF
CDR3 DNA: TGTGCCAGCAGGCGGCAACAGGGGGCCGGCTACGAGCAGTACTTC

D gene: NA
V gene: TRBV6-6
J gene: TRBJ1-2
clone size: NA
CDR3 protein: CASSSTGDYGYTF
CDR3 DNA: TGTGCCAGCAGTTCAACCGGGGACTATGGCTACACCTTC

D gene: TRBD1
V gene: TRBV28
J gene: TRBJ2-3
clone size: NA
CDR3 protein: CAAGQDTDTQYF
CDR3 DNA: TGTGCCGCCGGACAGGACACAGATACGCAGTATTTT

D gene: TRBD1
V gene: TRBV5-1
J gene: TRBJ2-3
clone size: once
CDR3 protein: CASSPGDRVLTDTQYF
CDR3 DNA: TGCGCCAGCAGCCCAGGAGACAGGGTTTTGACAGATACGCAGTATTTT

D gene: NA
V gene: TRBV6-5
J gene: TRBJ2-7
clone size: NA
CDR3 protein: CASSYLPAGSSYEQYF
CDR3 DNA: TGTGCCAGCAGTTACCTCCCGGCTGGGAGCTCCTACGAGCAGTACTTC

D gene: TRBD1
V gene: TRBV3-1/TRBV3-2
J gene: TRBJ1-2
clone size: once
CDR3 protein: CASSQGGGNYGYTF
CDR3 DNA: TGTGCCAGCAGCCAAGGAGGGGGCAACTATGGCTACACCTTC

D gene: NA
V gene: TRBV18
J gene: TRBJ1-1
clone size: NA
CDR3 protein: CASSPPSRDTEAFF
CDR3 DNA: TGTGCCAGCTCACCACCGAGTAGAGACACTGAAGCTTTCTTT

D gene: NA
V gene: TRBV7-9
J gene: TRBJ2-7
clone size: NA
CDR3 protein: CASSPPGVEQYF
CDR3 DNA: TGTGCCAGCAGCCCCCCGGGGGTCGAGCAGTACTTC

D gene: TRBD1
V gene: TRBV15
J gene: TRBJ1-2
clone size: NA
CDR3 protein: CATSRGSRQGFNYGYTF
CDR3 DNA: TGTGCCACCAGCAGGGGATCACGACAGGGTTTCAACTATGGCTACACCTTC

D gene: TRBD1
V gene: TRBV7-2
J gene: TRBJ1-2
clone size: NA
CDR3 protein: CASSRQGVNGYTF
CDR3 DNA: TGTGCCAGCAGTCGACAGGGGGTTAATGGCTACACCTTC

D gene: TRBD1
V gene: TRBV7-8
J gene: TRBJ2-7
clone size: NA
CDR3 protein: CASSMTGQIYEQYF
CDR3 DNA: TGTGCCAGCAGCATGACGGGACAGATCTACGAGCAGTACTTC

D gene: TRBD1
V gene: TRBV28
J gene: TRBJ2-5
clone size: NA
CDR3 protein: CASTLTGAKETQYF
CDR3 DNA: TGTGCCAGCACCCTCACAGGGGCGAAAGAGACCCAGTACTTC

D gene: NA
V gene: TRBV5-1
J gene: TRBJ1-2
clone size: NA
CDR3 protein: CASSLEPRLYGYTF
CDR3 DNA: TGCGCCAGCAGCTTGGAACCGCGCCTGTATGGCTACACCTTC

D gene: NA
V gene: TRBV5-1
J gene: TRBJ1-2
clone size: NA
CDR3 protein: CASSSGIGNYGYTF
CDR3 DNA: TGCGCCAGCAGCTCCGGGATAGGTAACTATGGCTACACCTTC

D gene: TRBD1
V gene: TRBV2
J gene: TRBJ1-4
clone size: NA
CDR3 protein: CASSGTGGWEKLFF
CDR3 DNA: TGTGCCAGCAGTGGGACAGGGGGATGGGAAAAACTGTTTTTT

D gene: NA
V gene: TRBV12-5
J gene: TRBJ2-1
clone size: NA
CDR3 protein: CASGPTRGVYNEQFF
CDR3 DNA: TGTGCTAGTGGTCCCACGCGCGGGGTCTACAATGAGCAGTTCTTC

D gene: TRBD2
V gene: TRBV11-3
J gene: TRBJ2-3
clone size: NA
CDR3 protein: CASSTPGLAVYF
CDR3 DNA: TGTGCCAGCAGTACTCCGGGACTAGCGGTGTATTTT

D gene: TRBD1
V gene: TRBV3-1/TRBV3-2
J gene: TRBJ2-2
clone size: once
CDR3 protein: CASSQLQGTGELFF
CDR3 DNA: TGTGCCAGCAGCCAATTACAGGGGACCGGGGAGCTGTTTTTT

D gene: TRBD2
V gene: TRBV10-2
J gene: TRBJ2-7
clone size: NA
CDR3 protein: CASSEGSSGGAYEQYF
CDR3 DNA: TGCGCCAGCAGTGAGGGGTCTAGCGGGGGGGCATACGAGCAGTACTTC

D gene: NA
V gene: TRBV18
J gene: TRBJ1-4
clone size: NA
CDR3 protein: CASSPRRVVEKLFF
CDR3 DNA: TGTGCCAGCTCACCAAGGAGGGTAGTTGAAAAACTGTTTTTT